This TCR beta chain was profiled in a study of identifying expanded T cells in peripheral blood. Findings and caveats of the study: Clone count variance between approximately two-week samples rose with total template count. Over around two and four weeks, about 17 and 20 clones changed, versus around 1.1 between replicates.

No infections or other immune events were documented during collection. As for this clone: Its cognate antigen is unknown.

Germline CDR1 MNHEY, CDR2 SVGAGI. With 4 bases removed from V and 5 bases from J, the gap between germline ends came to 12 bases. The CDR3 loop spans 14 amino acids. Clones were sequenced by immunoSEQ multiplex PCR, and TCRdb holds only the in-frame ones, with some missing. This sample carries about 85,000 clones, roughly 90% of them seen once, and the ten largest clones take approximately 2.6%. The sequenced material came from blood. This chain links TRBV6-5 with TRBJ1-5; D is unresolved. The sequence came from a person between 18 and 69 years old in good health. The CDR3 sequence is CASSFSYSYQPQHF. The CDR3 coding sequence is TGTGCCAGCAGTTTTTCTTACAGCTATCAGCCCCAGCATTTT.